A selection of T cell receptor beta chains follows, all from one sample in a study of shared clonotypes between healthy human individuals. The method was immunoSEQ multiplex PCR; TCRdb's version includes in-frame clones alone and lacks a portion of them. The repertoire holds approximately 1,000,000 clones, with approximately 80% as singletons. Sequencing was carried out using memory CD4+ T cells from PBMCs. Source of these receptors: a man aged 18 to 35 in good health. Some clones in this sample may be carry-over from other donors' samples. Both conserved end residues are part of each CDR3. D genes are given only for firm matches. Size is omitted from some rows. Given values are once, few, many or a class for expanded clones.

>NA|TRBD1|TRBV2|TRBJ2-7
CASRAGTGFYEQYF
TGTGCCAGCAGGGCGGGGACAGGGTTCTACGAGCAGTACTTC
>NA|NA|TRBV5-1|TRBJ2-2
CASSPRPNTGELFF
TGCGCCAGCAGCCCTCGACCCAACACCGGGGAGCTGTTTTTT
>NA|TRBD1|TRBV19|TRBJ1-5
CASSIDTPGQGADQPQHF
TGTGCCAGTAGTATAGATACCCCGGGACAGGGGGCCGATCAGCCCCAGCATTTT
>few|TRBD1|TRBV7-2|TRBJ1-5
CASSLARGTDNQPQHF
TGTGCCAGCAGCTTAGCGCGGGGGACAGATAATCAGCCCCAGCATTTT
>many|NA|TRBV10-3|TRBJ2-7
CAISPTLSSGEQYF
TGTGCCATCAGTCCTACCCTGTCCAGCGGCGAGCAGTACTTC
>NA|TRBD1|TRBV29-1|TRBJ1-5
CSVRDSNSNQPQHF
TGCAGCGTGCGGGACAGTAATAGCAATCAGCCCCAGCATTTT
>NA|TRBD1|TRBV7-2|TRBJ2-7
CASSLRTGYPYEQYF
TGTGCCAGCAGCCTACGGACAGGGTACCCCTACGAGCAGTACTTC
>NA|NA|TRBV28|TRBJ2-2
CASTTIANTGELFF
TGTGCCAGTACGACGATAGCAAACACCGGGGAGCTGTTTTTT
>once|NA|TRBV18|TRBJ1-2
CASSPTLEKGYTF
TGTGCCAGCTCACCCACGCTAGAAAAAGGCTACACCTTC
>NA|TRBD1|TRBV6-1|TRBJ2-7
CASRAYSGQAYEQYF
TGTGCCAGCAGGGCTTACTCGGGACAGGCCTACGAGCAGTACTTC
>NA|NA|TRBV28|TRBJ2-7
CASGRGGGRYEQYF
TGTGCCAGCGGCCGAGGGGGTGGCCGCTACGAGCAGTACTTC
>NA|TRBD1|TRBV5-1|TRBJ1-2
CASSPGQALGGYTF
TGCGCCAGCAGCCCCGGACAGGCTTTGGGTGGCTACACCTTC
>NA|NA|TRBV2|TRBJ2-3
CASSEVQETDTQYF
TGTGCCAGCAGTGAAGTTCAGGAGACAGATACGCAGTATTTT
>few|NA|TRBV5-1|TRBJ2-1
CASSYRTSAYEQFF
TGCGCCAGCAGCTACCGGACTTCAGCCTATGAGCAGTTCTTC
>NA|TRBD1|TRBV7-9|TRBJ1-2
CASSSGTVVDTF
TGTGCCAGCAGCAGCGGGACAGTGGTCGACACCTTC
>NA|NA|TRBV18|TRBJ2-7
CASSPGSLLGLYEQYF
TGTGCCAGCTCACCAGGGAGCCTACTCGGCCTCTACGAGCAGTACTTC
>NA|NA|TRBV6-1|TRBJ1-2
CASMANYGYTF
TGTGCCTCCATGGCTAACTATGGCTACACCTTC
>NA|TRBD1|TRBV9|TRBJ1-1
CASSVETGAFTEAFF
TGTGCCAGCAGCGTAGAAACAGGGGCCTTCACTGAAGCTTTCTTT
>NA|NA|TRBV7-2|TRBJ1-1
CASSLTRVNTEAFF
TGTGCCAGCAGCTTAACCAGAGTGAACACTGAAGCTTTCTTT
>NA|NA|TRBV6-1|TRBJ1-2
CASSEGAGYGYTF
TGTGCCAGCAGTGAAGGGGCAGGGTATGGCTACACCTTC
>NA|NA|TRBV28|TRBJ2-5
CASSTLQGGVRETQYF
TGTGCCAGCAGTACCTTACAGGGAGGGGTCCGAGAGACCCAGTACTTC
>NA|TRBD1|TRBV7-8|TRBJ1-2
CASSRSQQGALGYTF
TGTGCCAGCAGCCGAAGCCAACAGGGGGCGCTTGGCTACACCTTC
>few|NA|TRBV27|TRBJ1-5
CASGEYSNQPQHF
TGTGCCAGCGGGGAGTATAGCAATCAGCCCCAGCATTTT
>NA|NA|TRBV11-2|TRBJ2-5
CASSFIGGRQETQYF
TGTGCCAGCAGCTTCATCGGGGGGCGGCAAGAGACCCAGTACTTC
>NA|NA|TRBV14|TRBJ2-5
CASSQEGVQYF
TGTGCCAGCAGCCAAGAGGGGGTCCAGTACTTC
>once|NA|TRBV25-1|TRBJ2-7
CASSDPALGSYEQYF
TGTGCCAGCAGTGATCCTGCGCTGGGCTCCTACGAGCAGTACTTC
>once|TRBD1|TRBV4-1|TRBJ1-3
CASTQNTGAGNTIYF
TGCGCCAGCACCCAAAATACAGGGGCTGGAAACACCATATATTTT
>NA|NA|TRBV5-4|TRBJ2-5
CASSNDRETQYF
TGTGCCAGCAGCAACGACAGGGAGACCCAGTACTTC
>NA|NA|TRBV29-1|TRBJ2-5
CSVPTGKEAQYF
TGCAGCGTTCCCACAGGGAAGGAGGCCCAGTACTTC
>NA|TRBD1|TRBV6-4|TRBJ2-7
CASSSGTGGLNEQYF
TGTGCCAGCAGCTCCGGGACAGGGGGTTTAAACGAGCAGTACTTC
>NA|TRBD1|TRBV6-1|TRBJ1-3
CASSVGTVDTIYF
TGTGCCAGCAGTGTAGGGACAGTGGACACCATATATTTT
>NA|TRBD1|TRBV5-4|TRBJ2-7
CASSWKPTGADEQYF
TGTGCCAGCAGCTGGAAACCAACAGGGGCGGACGAGCAGTACTTC
>NA|NA|TRBV6-8|TRBJ1-1
CASSYPREAFF
TGTGCCAGCAGTTACCCACGTGAAGCTTTCTTT
>once|NA|TRBV9|TRBJ2-3
CASSVYAADTQYF
TGTGCCAGCAGCGTATACGCCGCAGATACGCAGTATTTT
>NA|TRBD2|TRBV28|TRBJ2-7
CASSLGLAGASYEQYF
TGTGCCAGCAGTTTGGGACTAGCGGGTGCCTCCTACGAGCAGTACTTC
>NA|NA|TRBV6-1|TRBJ2-3
CASRQGGTDTQYF
TGTGCCAGCCGGCAGGGAGGCACAGATACGCAGTATTTT
>NA|NA|TRBV6-6|TRBJ1-1
CASSGPHTEAFF
TGTGCCAGTTCGGGCCCCCACACTGAAGCTTTCTTT
>NA|TRBD2|TRBV7-2|TRBJ2-1
CASSYVGVAGGDEQFF
TGTGCCAGCAGCTACGTCGGGGTAGCGGGGGGTGATGAGCAGTTCTTC
>NA|NA|TRBV11-3|TRBJ1-6
CASSSYRDSPLHF
TGTGCCAGCAGCTCCTACAGGGATTCACCCCTCCACTTT
>once|TRBD2|TRBV6-1|TRBJ2-1
CASSVLAGYNEQFF
TGTGCCAGCAGTGTTCTAGCGGGGTACAATGAGCAGTTCTTC